The rows below give T cell receptor beta chains drawn from one sample of a study of blood T cell repertoires in COVID-19. Clones were read by immunoSEQ multiplex PCR, and TCRdb kept only the in-frame ones, dropping some. The data contain approximately 170,000 clones, roughly 86% of them singletons. Sequenced sample: peripheral blood. The origin of the receptors is a woman aged 80 or older in a cohort sampled during active or convalescent COVID-19. The CDR3 runs from the conserved cysteine through the conserved F or W. D genes are given only for firm matches. Clone size is given for some rows only: seen once, a few or many times, or a class if the clone is expanded.

v_call	j_call	d_call	clone_size	cdr3_nt	cdr3_aa
TRBV5-1	TRBJ1-2	-	-	TGCGCCAGCAGCCCCCAGGGGAGGGGCTATGGCTACACCTTC	CASSPQGRGYGYTF
TRBV9	TRBJ2-2	TRBD1	few	TGTGCCAGCAGCGCGCGGGACAGGGCTAAGATAAACACCGGGGAGCTGTTTTTT	CASSARDRAKINTGELFF
TRBV27	TRBJ1-5	-	-	TGTGCCAGCAGTTTCGGACAGACGGGCCAGCCCCAGCATTTT	CASSFGQTGQPQHF
TRBV6-4	TRBJ1-4	TRBD1	-	TGTGCCAGCAGTTCCGCAGGACAGGGGCGGAGAAAACTGTTTTTT	CASSSAGQGRRKLFF
TRBV19	TRBJ2-1	-	-	TGTGCCAGTAGAAGTCATGGGGCTCTCTCGAATGAGCAGTTCTTC	CASRSHGALSNEQFF
TRBV7-8	TRBJ2-1	-	-	TGTGCCAGCAGCTTAGTAGACTGGAACAATGAGCAGTTCTTC	CASSLVDWNNEQFF
TRBV11-3	TRBJ2-2	-	-	TGTGCCAGCAGCGACGTCCGGGACTTTATCACCGGGGAGCTGTTTTTT	CASSDVRDFITGELFF
TRBV27	TRBJ1-4	TRBD1	-	TGTGCCAGCAGTTTGGCCAGGGGGGAAAAACTGTTTTTT	CASSLARGEKLFF
TRBV29-1	TRBJ2-5	TRBD2	-	TGCAGCGTTGAATATAGCGGGAGGTCGCCAGAGACCCAGTACTTC	CSVEYSGRSPETQYF
TRBV11-3	TRBJ1-3	-	-	TGTGCCAACCAGACAGCACTCTCTGGAAACACCATATATTTT	CANQTALSGNTIYF
TRBV27	TRBJ1-2	-	-	TGTGCCAGCAGTCCTCACAGGATCACTAACTATGGCTACACCTTC	CASSPHRITNYGYTF
TRBV19	TRBJ2-7	TRBD1	-	TGTGCCAGTAGTATAGGACAGGGCTCCTACGAGCAGTACTTC	CASSIGQGSYEQYF
TRBV18	TRBJ1-4	-	-	TGTGCCAGCTCACCACCCGGTGAAAAACTGTTTTTT	CASSPPGEKLFF
TRBV28	TRBJ1-1	TRBD1	-	TGTGCCAGCAGTTTATCTTGGGGACAGCGGCACAACACTGAAGCTTTCTTT	CASSLSWGQRHNTEAFF
TRBV13	TRBJ1-2	-	once	TGTGCCAGCAGCTTAGGGGCAGGGCCAAGTAACTATGGCTACACCTTC	CASSLGAGPSNYGYTF
TRBV11-3	TRBJ2-1	TRBD1	-	TGTGCCAGCAGCTTAGGTGGGGCAGGGGGCCATGAGCAGTTCTTC	CASSLGGAGGHEQFF
TRBV28	TRBJ2-5	TRBD2	-	TGTGCCAGCAGTCCTCCCGGGGGGGGGAAGACCCAGTACTTC	CASSPPGGGKTQYF
TRBV12-3/TRBV12-4	TRBJ1-2	-	-	TGTGCCAGCAGTTTGGGCCCGCCTTATGGCTACACCTTC	CASSLGPPYGYTF
TRBV20-1	TRBJ2-1	-	-	TGCAGTGCTAGTCGGGGAGGTGAGCAGTTCTTC	CSASRGGEQFF
TRBV29-1	TRBJ2-3	-	-	TGCAGCGTCGAGCTCCGGGAACGAGGCACAGATACGCAGTATTTT	CSVELRERGTDTQYF
TRBV12-3/TRBV12-4	TRBJ2-1	-	-	TGTGCCAGCAGTTCGCAGACAGTCGTTGAGCAGTTCTTC	CASSSQTVVEQFF
TRBV30	TRBJ2-1	TRBD1	-	TGTGCCTGGAGTGTATTAGGGGGCGTCATGGGTGAGCAGTTCTTC	CAWSVLGGVMGEQFF
TRBV18	TRBJ1-1	-	-	TGTGCCAGCTCCCCAGGGAGACAGGACACTGAAGCTTTCTTT	CASSPGRQDTEAFF
TRBV6-6	TRBJ1-4	-	-	TGTGCCAGCAGTTTAGGGGCCCGAGGTGAAAAACTGTTTTTT	CASSLGARGEKLFF
TRBV11-3	TRBJ2-2	-	once	TGTGCCAGCAGCTTAGGGACAATAGCTACCGGGGAGCTGTTTTTT	CASSLGTIATGELFF
TRBV6-5	TRBJ1-6	-	-	TGTGCCCCCCCGATTCGGTATAATTCACCCCTCCACTTT	CAPPIRYNSPLHF
TRBV7-2	TRBJ2-2	-	-	TGTGCCAGCAGCTTACAGGGGATCACCGGGGAGCTGTTTTTT	CASSLQGITGELFF
TRBV19	TRBJ1-5	TRBD1	-	TGTGCCAGTAGAAGAACAGACAGGGCCTCTAATCAGCCCCAGCATTTT	CASRRTDRASNQPQHF
TRBV19	TRBJ2-3	-	-	TGTGCCAGTACCGAACAGGGCTCTAGCACAGATACGCAGTATTTT	CASTEQGSSTDTQYF
TRBV15	TRBJ1-3	-	-	TGTGCCACCAGCAGAGGGACTTACTCTGGAAACACCATATATTTT	CATSRGTYSGNTIYF
TRBV4-3	TRBJ2-5	-	-	TGCGCCAGCAGCCAAGGGGCCCATGGGGGGGCTGAGACCCAGTACTTC	CASSQGAHGGAETQYF
TRBV19	TRBJ2-1	TRBD1	-	TGTGCCAGTAGTCCGGGACAGGGTTGGTACAATGAGCAGTTCTTC	CASSPGQGWYNEQFF
TRBV3-1/TRBV3-2	TRBJ1-2	TRBD1	-	TGTGCCAGCCACCGAACAGGGGAAGGCTACACCTTC	CASHRTGEGYTF
TRBV30	TRBJ1-2	-	-	TGTGCCTGGAGGGGAGGGGAGGGACTTCCCTATGGCTACACCTTC	CAWRGGEGLPYGYTF
TRBV5-4	TRBJ2-6	-	-	TGTGCCAGCAGCTTGGCGTCAGACTCCTGGGCCAACGTCCTGACTTTC	CASSLASDSWANVLTF
TRBV28	TRBJ1-5	-	-	TGTGCCAGCAGTTTCACAGGAAGGCAGCCAAATCAGCCCCAGCATTTT	CASSFTGRQPNQPQHF
TRBV4-3	TRBJ2-2	TRBD2	once	TGCGCCAGCAGCCAGGCTAGCGGGGGAGTCAACACCGGGGAGCTGTTTTTT	CASSQASGGVNTGELFF
TRBV11-2	TRBJ2-2	-	-	TGTGCCAGCAGCTTAGCGGGGTACGCCGGGGAGCTGTTTTTT	CASSLAGYAGELFF
TRBV12-2	TRBJ2-1	-	-	TGTGCAAGTCGCCCAAGCCCCCCGGACACCAACTCCTACAATGAGCAGTTCTTC	CASRPSPPDTNSYNEQFF
TRBV11-2	TRBJ2-1	TRBD2	-	TGTGCCAGCAATGGAGCGGGAGGGCCGGGTGAGCAGTTCTTC	CASNGAGGPGEQFF
TRBV2	TRBJ1-1	-	-	TGTGCCAGCAGTGTTGAGATGGCGGGGGGGACTGAAGCTTTCTTT	CASSVEMAGGTEAFF
TRBV11-2	TRBJ1-1	-	-	TGTGCCAGCAGCTTTGCGCCCTTGAACACTGAAGCTTTCTTT	CASSFAPLNTEAFF
TRBV14	TRBJ2-3	-	-	TGTGCCAGCAGCCTACAATTGGATACGCAGTATTTT	CASSLQLDTQYF
TRBV19	TRBJ1-2	-	-	TGTGCCAGTAGTCCCGACAGAACGAGAGTTTATGGCTACACCTTC	CASSPDRTRVYGYTF